This TCR beta chain was profiled in a study of T cell repertoires in cytomegalovirus infection. In the study overall: Public TCR beta signatures marked donors with CMV infection and the matching HLA.

This CDR3 region has 14 residues. The V segment lost 7 bases and the J segment 4 bases; nucleotides outside the gene matches: 6. This clonotype was seen a few times. Its antigen remains unknown. Each CDR3 protein gets one entry after TCRdb re-called the reads with MiXCR. The sample shows fewer than 350,000 distinct CDR3 sequences, around 9.5% of them seen only once. Study-level results: The ex vivo response was dominated by HLA-C-restricted CMV-specific TCR beta clonotypes. The study identified carriers of CMV plus the relevant HLA from cumulative public TCR beta family frequency.

This TCR was sampled from a human donor in good health (CMV status not recorded). Some clones in this sample may be carry-over from other donors' samples. The chain joins TRBV12-3 or TRBV12-4 to TRBJ1-5; TRBD1 matches at 8 bases. Sequencing was carried out using PBMCs. The CDR3 bases are TGTGCCAGCACCCGGACAGGGCCGAATCAGCCCCAGCATTTT. Translated: CASTRTGPNQPQHF.